A single sample is the source of the 6 T cell receptor beta chains below, sequenced in a study of blood T cell repertoires in COVID-19. Clones were sequenced by immunoSEQ multiplex PCR, and TCRdb holds only the in-frame ones, with some missing. This table has 200,000 to 250,000 clones, 88% appearing once. The source material was peripheral blood. These receptors all come from a man in his late teens or twenties with active or convalescent COVID-19.

V and J are TRBV4-3 and TRBJ2-5, with 9 bases lining up with TRBD1. Germline V lookup: CDR1 LGHNA, CDR2 YSLEER. After removal of 0 bases from V and 3 bases from J, the junction contained 5 bases not matched to a gene. The CDR3 has 16 amino acids. The CDR3 protein is CASSQDAGTGKETQYF. DNA of the CDR3: TGCGCCAGCAGCCAAGATGCCGGGACAGGGAAAGAGACCCAGTACTTC.

Comments on this clone: This sample also contains other DNA sequences that code for the same CDR3. The chain joins TRBV27 to TRBJ1-2, with D maybe TRBD1 (5 bases). Looked up from germline, CDR1 is MNHEY and CDR2 is SMNVEV (reference sequence). The V end was cut by 3 bases, the J end by 4 bases, with 12 bases between. This CDR3 comprises 14 residues. The CDR3, as DNA: TGTGCCAGCAGTTTCCTTGCGGGGGGCTATGGCTACACCTTC. It codes for CASSFLAGGYGYTF.

This clone was observed once. The chain carries TRBV6-5 and TRBJ2-7; 9 bases are shared with TRBD1. The V gene's germline CDR1 is MNHEY and CDR2 SVGAGI. Losses at the gene ends were 6 bases for V and 5 bases for J; bases not matched to a gene: 8. This CDR3 region has 14 residues. CDR3 region: CASRGTGWANEQYF. For the CDR3, the DNA is TGTGCCAGCAGAGGGACAGGGTGGGCCAACGAGCAGTACTTC.

The chain has TRBV4-1 and TRBJ1-6, with 7 bases matching TRBD1. This CDR3 comprises 17 residues. The J segment lost 9 bases and the V segment lost 1 base, leaving 12 bases of the junction unmatched. Germline assignment: CDR1 MGHRA and CDR2 YSYEKL. The CDR3 sequence: CASSQGDQDRFPSPLHF. Here the CDR3 DNA reads TGCGCCAGCAGCCAAGGGGACCAGGACAGGTTTCCTTCACCCCTCCACTTT.

The chain recombines TRBV19 with TRBJ2-2; tentatively, D is TRBD2 (7 bases). V was trimmed by 7 bases and J by 9 bases, leaving 15 bases between them. The CDR3 length is 13 residues. Germline V gene lookup returns CDR1 LNHDA and CDR2 SQIVND (reference sequence). The CDR3 loop reads CASTLSGGRELFF. CDR3 bases: TGTGCCAGTACCCTATCGGGGGGCAGGGAGCTGTTTTTT.

The chain uses TRBV6-5 and TRBJ2-3; D possibly corresponds to TRBD1 (6 bases). The CDR3 totals 13 residues. The V gene lost 2 bases and the J gene lost 7 bases, with 10 bases spanning the gap. Germline CDR1 reads MNHEY; CDR2 reads SVGAGI. DNA of the CDR3: TGTGCCAGCAGTTACGGGGGCATGAATACGCAGTATTTT. It translates to CASSYGGMNTQYF.